These 27 T cell receptor beta chains were all obtained from the same sample, sequenced in a study of somatic mutations in cytotoxic T cells in rheumatoid arthritis. TCRdb's table, derived via immunoSEQ multiplex PCR, lists solely in-frame clones and lacks some. The sample has approximately 9,600 clones; about 82% are singletons. Material for sequencing was CD8+ T cells sorted from blood. These receptors were collected from an adult with rheumatoid arthritis.

The rearrangement uses TRBV6-5 and TRBJ2-7; 10 nucleotides align to TRBD2. Germline lookup yields CDR1 MNHEY and CDR2 SVGAGI. Germline trimming cut 5 bases from V and 1 base from J; bases unmatched to any gene: 5. This CDR3 is 15 amino acids long. As DNA, the CDR3 is TGTGCCAGCAGTCTAGCGGGAGTAGGTTCCTACGAGCAGTACTTC. It translates to CASSLAGVGSYEQYF.

The chain recombines TRBV4-2 with TRBJ2-6; 11 bases fit TRBD1. V lost 4 bases, J lost 3 bases, and 14 bases stayed unmatched. This CDR3 spans 20 amino acids. Germline V gene lookup returns CDR1 LGHNA and CDR2 YNFKEQ. The CDR3 DNA sequence: TGTGCCAGCAGCCCCTTTATGGGGACAGGGGGAATAGTTGGGGCCAACGTCCTGACTTTC. Amino acid sequence: CASSPFMGTGGIVGANVLTF.

This chain links TRBV12-5 with TRBJ1-2, with TRBD1 matching 8 bases. CDR3 length: 16 amino acids. CDR1 is LGHNT, CDR2 FRNRAP, per germline. V lost 4 bases to trimming and J lost 6 bases; unmatched junction nucleotides: 13. CDR3 DNA sequence: TGTGCTAGTGGTTCCTCGGGGACAGGACTTCACAATGGCTACACCTTC. The encoded protein is CASGSSGTGLHNGYTF. Full variable domain (rest looked up from reference TRBV12-5 and TRBJ1-2): DARVTQTPRHKVTEMGQEVTMRCQPILGHNTVFWYRQTMMQGLELLAYFRNRAPLDDSGMPKDRFSAEMPDATLATLKIQPSEPRDSAVYFCASGSSGTGLHNGYTFGSGTRLTVV.

The chain joins TRBV14 to TRBJ2-7; D tentatively reads TRBD1 or TRBD2 (5 bases each). V was trimmed by 1 base and J by 0 bases, leaving 10 bases between them. Germline V gene data show CDR1 as SGHDN and CDR2 as FVKESK. The CDR3 consists of 15 residues. The CDR3 region has the DNA TGTGCCAGCAGCCAAGTTGGGACGGTCTCCTACGAGCAGTACTTC. This codes for CASSQVGTVSYEQYF.

The rearrangement joins TRBV28 to TRBJ2-7, with D possibly being TRBD1 or TRBD2 (5 bases each). The CDR3 loop spans 15 amino acids. Germline V lookup: CDR1 MDHEN, CDR2 SYDVKM. Trimming took off 6 bases at V and 0 bases at J, with 15 bases between the two ends. The CDR3 DNA reads TGTGCCAGCAGGACCGGGACGGGGAGCTCCTACGAGCAGTACTTC. Amino acid sequence: CASRTGTGSSYEQYF.

V is TRBV7-6 and J is TRBJ2-3; TRBD2 matches at 15 bases. The CDR3 length is 21 residues. Germline V gene sequence: CDR1 SGHVS, CDR2 FNYEAQ. The J segment lost 1 base and the V segment lost 2 bases, leaving 13 bases of the junction unmatched. The CDR3 here is CASSLQEGLAGGRPGTDTQYF. CDR3 nucleotide sequence: TGTGCCAGCAGCTTACAGGAGGGACTAGCGGGAGGCCGACCTGGCACAGATACGCAGTATTTT.

The CDR3 protein is CASRLNQPQHF. The CDR3 DNA reads as TGTGCCAGCAGACTCAATCAGCCCCAGCATTTT. V usage is TRBV11-3 and J usage is TRBJ1-5; D ambiguous. V was trimmed by 6 bases and J by 3 bases, leaving 3 bases between them. CDR3 size: 11 residues. Germline-derived CDR1 and CDR2 are SGHNT and YENEEA.

This rearrangement joins TRBV13 to TRBJ2-7; D is perhaps TRBD1 or TRBD2 (5 bases each). Trimming left V 1 base short and J 2 bases short, with 9 bases between. Per the germline V gene, CDR1 is PRHDT and CDR2 is FYEKMQ (reference sequence). The CDR3 is 14 residues long. CDR3 loop: CASSLDGGAYEQYF. The CDR3 DNA reads as TGTGCCAGCAGCTTAGATGGGGGAGCCTACGAGCAGTACTTC.

This clone has more than one count but fewer than ten. This rearrangement joins TRBV7-2 to TRBJ2-7; D gene unclear. Germline lookup yields CDR1 SGHTA and CDR2 FQGNSA. Deletions cut 10 bases from V and 0 bases from J, with 13 bases between. CDR3 length: 13 amino acids. The CDR3 here is CATQVAASYEQYF. The CDR3 bases are TGTGCCACCCAGGTGGCAGCCTCCTACGAGCAGTACTTC.

The chain links TRBV5-4 to TRBJ2-2; D gene uncertain. The CDR3 is made up of 14 amino acids. Trimming removed 0 bases from V and 0 bases from J, with 3 bases in between. Germline CDR1 and CDR2: SGHNT and YYREEE (reference sequence). CDR3 protein: CASSLEANTGELFF. As DNA, the CDR3 is TGTGCCAGCAGCTTGGAAGCGAACACCGGGGAGCTGTTTTTT.

The CDR3 DNA sequence: TGTGCCAGCTCACCACCCCGCGGGTACGAGCAGTACTTC. Its translation is CASSPPRGYEQYF. The chain employs TRBV18 and TRBJ2-7, with a tentative D call TRBD2 (5 bases). The CDR3 runs 13 residues. V lost 0 bases and J lost 4, with 7 bases in between. The V gene's germline CDR1 is KGHSH and CDR2 LQKENI.

This clone was counted once. This chain uses TRBV7-9 with TRBJ2-7; no definite D call. The CDR3 is 14 residues long. CDR1 SEHNR and CDR2 FQNEAQ come from the germline V gene (reference sequence). The V end was cut by 1 base, the J end by 0 bases, with 7 bases between. The CDR3 DNA sequence: TGTGCCAGCAGCTTAGAAGACACCTCCTACGAGCAGTACTTC. Protein sequence: CASSLEDTSYEQYF.

The V and J genes are TRBV10-2 and TRBJ2-2, with D perhaps TRBD1 or TRBD2 (5 bases each). V lost 4 bases, J lost 5 bases, and 5 bases lay in between. The CDR3 totals 12 residues. Looked up from germline, CDR1 is WSHSY and CDR2 is SAAADI. The CDR3 nucleotides are TGCGCCAGCAGTGGGGGGACCGGGGAGCTGTTTTTT. Its translation: CASSGGTGELFF.

Comment on this clone: The junction departs from germline at one end; a sequencing error may be responsible. V and J are TRBV6-4 and TRBJ2-1, with D possibly matching TRBD2 (5 bases). The CDR3 spans 18 residues. The germline CDR1 and CDR2 sequences are MRHNA and SNTAGT. CDR3 residues: CASSVSTLLDPSDNEQFF. The CDR3 DNA reads TGTGCCAGCAGTGTTTCCACACTACTAGACCCCTCCGACAATGAGCAGTTCTTC.

This chain connects TRBV4-2 to TRBJ1-2, with TRBD1 matching over 7 bases. V shed 0 bases and J 4 bases; nucleotides not matched to a gene: 11. The CDR3 is made up of 17 amino acids. Germline assignment: CDR1 LGHNA and CDR2 YNFKEQ. As DNA, the CDR3 is TGTGCCAGCAGCCAAGATTTGGACAGGTGGGGGGGCTATGGCTACACCTTC. This codes for CASSQDLDRWGGYGYTF.

J is TRBJ2-7 and V is TRBV6-6; 7 bases line up with TRBD1. CDR1 and CDR2 from the germline V gene are MNHNY and SVGAGI (reference sequence). The trim removed 6 bases at V and 4 bases at J, leaving 9 bases unmatched. The CDR3 has 14 amino acids. The chain's CDR3 is CASRHRGNAYEQYF. DNA for the CDR3: TGTGCCAGCAGACACAGGGGCAATGCATACGAGCAGTACTTC.

The CDR3 here is CASSLWGQNQPQHF. The CDR3 bases are TGTGCCAGCAGCTTATGGGGCCAAAATCAGCCCCAGCATTTT. The chain uses TRBV5-5 and TRBJ1-5, with D perhaps matching TRBD1 (5 bases). Trimming shortened V by 2 bases and J by 4 bases, and 10 bases separated the two germline ends. This CDR3 region has 14 residues. Germline lookup yields CDR1 SGHKS and CDR2 YYEKEE (reference sequence).

V gene TRBV7-3 combines with J gene TRBJ2-1; 11 bases are a match to TRBD2. Germline CDR1 and CDR2: SGHTA and FQGTGA. The CDR3 covers 18 residues. J was trimmed by 5 bases and V by 2 bases; bases with no gene match: 11. The CDR3 spells CASSLFPGTSGGHNEQFF. Here the CDR3 DNA reads TGTGCCAGCAGCTTATTTCCGGGAACTAGCGGGGGACACAATGAGCAGTTCTTC.

V is TRBV14 and J is TRBJ1-1; D remains unclear. Per germline, CDR1 SGHDN and CDR2 FVKESK. Trimming shortened V by 1 base and J by 4 bases, and 7 bases separated the two germline ends. The CDR3 spans 13 residues. The CDR3 nucleotides are TGTGCCAGCAGCCAAGGGGTTGGCACTGAAGCTTTCTTT. Translated: CASSQGVGTEAFF.

V gene TRBV27 combines with J gene TRBJ1-5; no clear D. The germline V and J ends were trimmed by 4 bases and 5 bases, with 12 bases remaining between them. Germline values: CDR1 MNHEY, CDR2 SMNVEV (reference sequence). This CDR3 is 14 amino acids long. The CDR3 sequence: CASSSHGDHQPQHF. The DNA of the CDR3 is TGTGCCAGCAGTTCTCACGGCGATCATCAGCCCCAGCATTTT.

This clone was counted only a few times. The chain is built from TRBV4-1 and TRBJ2-7; 9 nucleotides match TRBD2. Germline values: CDR1 MGHRA, CDR2 YSYEKL. The CDR3 is 16 amino acids. Trimming removed 1 base from V and 2 bases from J; junction bases left unmatched: 6. DNA for the CDR3: TGCGCCAGCAGCCAAGCCTCTAGCGGGGTAACCTACGAGCAGTACTTC. Translated: CASSQASSGVTYEQYF.

CDR3 sequence reads: CASSAPGPRVGYTF. CDR3 nucleotide sequence: TGTGCCAGCAGCGCCCCCGGGCCACGGGTAGGCTACACCTTC. The J gene is TRBJ1-2, the V gene TRBV5-6, with D unresolved. The CDR3 runs to 14 residues. Germline values: CDR1 SGHDT, CDR2 YYEEEE. The V end lost 4 bases, the J end lost 8 bases, and 18 bases lay between the germline ends.

This chain connects TRBV11-1 to TRBJ2-2; TRBD1 or TRBD2 may be the D gene (6 bases each). With 3 bases removed from V and 4 bases from J, the gap between germline ends came to 15 bases. Germline CDR1 reads SGHAT; CDR2 reads FQDESV (reference sequence). The CDR3 totals 16 residues. The CDR3: CASSFWGASSTGELFF. DNA for the CDR3: TGTGCCAGCAGCTTCTGGGGGGCCAGTAGCACCGGGGAGCTGTTTTTT.

The rearrangement links TRBV28 to TRBJ1-1; 7 nucleotides line up with TRBD1. Germline V gene lookup returns CDR1 MDHEN and CDR2 SYDVKM. CDR3 length: 11 residues. Trimming took 5 bases from V and 10 from J; bases not matched to a gene: 4. CDR3 coding DNA: TGTGCCAGCAGTGACAGGGTGGGAGCTTTCTTT. This sequence encodes CASSDRVGAFF.

The V and J genes are TRBV12-5 and TRBJ2-3; either TRBD1 or TRBD2 may supply D (6 bases each). V was trimmed by 0 bases and J by 2 bases, leaving 27 bases between them. CDR1 LGHNT and CDR2 FRNRAP come from the germline V gene. This CDR3 has 21 amino acids. CDR3 residues: CASGLVLRGVFNPDITDTQYF. The CDR3 DNA is TGTGCTAGTGGTTTGGTACTAAGGGGGGTTTTCAATCCGGATATCACAGATACGCAGTATTTT.

V usage is TRBV27 and J usage is TRBJ2-1; the D is unclear. Germline loops: CDR1 MNHEY, CDR2 SMNVEV (reference sequence). CDR3 length: 13 amino acids. Trimming removed 10 bases from V and 6 bases from J, with 16 bases in between. The CDR3, as DNA: TGTGCCACCGTGAAGTTAGGCAGCAATGAGCAGTTCTTC. Amino acid sequence: CATVKLGSNEQFF.

Only a few counts were recorded for this clone. This chain joins TRBV6-5 and TRBJ2-2; D may be TRBD1 (6 bases). Between the trimmed V and J ends, which lost 5 bases and 3 bases, there was a span of 13 bases. Looked up from germline, CDR1 is MNHEY and CDR2 is SVGAGI. This CDR3 has 15 residues. CDR3 in amino acids: CASSQLRGDTGELFF. CDR3 coding DNA: TGTGCCAGCAGTCAACTCAGGGGTGACACCGGGGAGCTGTTTTTT.